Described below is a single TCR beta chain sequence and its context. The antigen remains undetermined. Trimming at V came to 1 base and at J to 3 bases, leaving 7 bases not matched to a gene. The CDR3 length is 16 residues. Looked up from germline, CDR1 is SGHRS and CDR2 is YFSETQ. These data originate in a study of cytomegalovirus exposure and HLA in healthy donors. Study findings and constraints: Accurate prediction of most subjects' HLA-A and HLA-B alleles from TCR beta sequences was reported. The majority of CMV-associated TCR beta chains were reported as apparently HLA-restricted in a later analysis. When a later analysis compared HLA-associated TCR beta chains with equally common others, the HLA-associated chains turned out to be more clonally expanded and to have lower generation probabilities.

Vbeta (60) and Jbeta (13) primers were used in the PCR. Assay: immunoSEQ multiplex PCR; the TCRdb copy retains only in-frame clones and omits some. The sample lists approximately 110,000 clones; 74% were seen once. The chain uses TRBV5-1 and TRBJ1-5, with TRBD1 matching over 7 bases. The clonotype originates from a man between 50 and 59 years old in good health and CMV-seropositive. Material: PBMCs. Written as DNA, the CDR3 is TGCGCCAGCAGCTTGATTCCACAGGGGCCCAATCAGCCCCAGCATTTT. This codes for CASSLIPQGPNQPQHF.